The rows below give T cell receptor beta chains drawn from one sample of a study of blood T cell repertoires in COVID-19. Repertoires were generated with immunoSEQ multiplex PCR, while TCRdb's copy carries only in-frame clones and drops some. Here the sample spans fewer than 35,000 clones, around 90% being singletons. Specimen: peripheral blood. The receptors originated from a man over 45 with active or convalescent COVID-19. Each CDR3 is given without its conserved first and last residue. Each record gives: V gene, CDR3 protein.

v_gene: TRBV2; CDR3aa: ASSDLGQRGNIQY
v_gene: TRBV24-1; CDR3aa: ATSDLASGELF
v_gene: TRBV28; CDR3aa: ASPPTLGTYNEQF
v_gene: TRBV2; CDR3aa: ASSKRGKPYNEQF
v_gene: TRBV11-1; CDR3aa: ASSLGGTGNLDEQF
v_gene: TRBV5-1; CDR3aa: ASSWGLSGLAAYNEQF
v_gene: TRBV11-2; CDR3aa: ASSLAGDGEQF
v_gene: TRBV5-1; CDR3aa: ASSVTGNYGYT
v_gene: TRBV5-4; CDR3aa: ASSFNRGISYEQY
v_gene: TRBV18; CDR3aa: ASSPTGGKDQPQH
v_gene: TRBV18; CDR3aa: ASSPPTGRETQY
v_gene: TRBV4-3; CDR3aa: ASSQVLGTGGLYEQY
v_gene: TRBV19; CDR3aa: ASTGTSYTDTQY
v_gene: TRBV7-3; CDR3aa: ASSFGGQSTDTQY
v_gene: TRBV5-6; CDR3aa: ASSLVAGVVEQF